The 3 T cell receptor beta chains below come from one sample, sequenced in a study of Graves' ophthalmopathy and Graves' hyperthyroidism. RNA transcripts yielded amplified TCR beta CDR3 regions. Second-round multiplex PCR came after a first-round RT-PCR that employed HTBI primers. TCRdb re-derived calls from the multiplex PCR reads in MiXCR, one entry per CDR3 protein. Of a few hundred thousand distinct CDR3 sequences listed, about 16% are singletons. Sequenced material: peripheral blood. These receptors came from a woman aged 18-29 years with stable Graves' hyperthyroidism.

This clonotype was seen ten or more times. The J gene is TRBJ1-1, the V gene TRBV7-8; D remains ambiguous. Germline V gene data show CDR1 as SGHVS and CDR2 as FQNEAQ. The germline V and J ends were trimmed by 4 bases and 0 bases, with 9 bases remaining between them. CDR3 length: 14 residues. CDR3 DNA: TGTGCCAGCAGCTACGCGGGGATGAACACTGAAGCTTTCTTT. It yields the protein CASSYAGMNTEAFF. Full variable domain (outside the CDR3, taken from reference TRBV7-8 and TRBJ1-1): GAGVSQSPRYKVAKRGQDVALRCDPISGHVSLFWYQQALGQGPEFLTYFQNEAQLDKSGLPSDRFFAERPEGSVSTLKIQRTQQEDSAVYLCASSYAGMNTEAFFGQGTRLTVV.

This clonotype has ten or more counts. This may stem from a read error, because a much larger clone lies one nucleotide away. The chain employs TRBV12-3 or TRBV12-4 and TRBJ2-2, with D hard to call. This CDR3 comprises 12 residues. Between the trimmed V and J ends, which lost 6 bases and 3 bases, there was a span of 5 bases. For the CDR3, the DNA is TGTGCCAGCAGCCCAGACACCGGGGAGCTGTTTTTT. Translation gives CASSPDTGELFF.

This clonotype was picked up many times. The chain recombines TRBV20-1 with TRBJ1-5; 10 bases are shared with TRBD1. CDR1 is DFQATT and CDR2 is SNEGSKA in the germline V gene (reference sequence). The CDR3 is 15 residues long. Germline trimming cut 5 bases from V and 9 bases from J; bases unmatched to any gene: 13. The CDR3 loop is CSADTPGTGDGPQHF. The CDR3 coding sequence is TGCAGTGCTGACACACCCGGGACAGGGGACGGGCCCCAGCATTTT.